The clone carrying this TCR beta chain was picked up many times. Its specificity is unknown. This record belongs to a study of neurological immune-mediated disorders. Whole-study findings and limits: The expanded clones of different subjects shared no CDR3 amino acid sequences (suggesting private repertoires in all groups).

Time point in this sample: longitudinal time-point 3. Unsorted libraries were generated from 2 million PBMCs. These cells had been stored in RNAlater at -80 C. MiXCR was run by TCRdb on the 5' RACE reads, yielding one entry per CDR3 protein. The sample holds some 55,000 distinct CDR3 sequences; about 8% are singletons and the top ten take roughly 2%. Sequencing input: PBMCs. This clonotype was obtained from a woman aged 40 to 50 in good health.

CDR3 loop: CASTLRDIGNEQFF. CDR3 DNA: TGTGCCAGCACCCTCCGGGACATCGGCAATGAGCAGTTCTTC. The rearrangement joins TRBV7-8 to TRBJ2-1; possibly TRBD1 for D (6 bases). Looked up from germline, CDR1 is SGHVS and CDR2 is FQNEAQ. With 7 bases removed from V and 6 bases from J, the gap between germline ends came to 16 bases. This CDR3 has 14 amino acids. The full variable domain, with the rest looked up from reference TRBV7-8 and TRBJ2-1, is GAGVSQSPRYKVAKRGQDVALRCDPISGHVSLFWYQQALGQGPEFLTYFQNEAQLDKSGLPSDRFFAERPEGSVSTLKIQRTQQEDSAVYLCASTLRDIGNEQFFGPGTRLTVL.